Given below is one T cell receptor (beta chain) in context. Its antigen is currently unknown. Germline assignment: CDR1 SGHKS and CDR2 YYEKEE (reference sequence). The V and J ends lost 0 bases and 4 bases respectively, with 10 bases between them. The CDR3 totals 14 residues. The data were obtained in a study of cytomegalovirus exposure and HLA in healthy donors. Study observations and caveats: The study found most TCR sequences rare, yet found some public TCRs in many donors. The Asian-associated ancestry cluster reportedly had fewer N-insertions than the 666-donor mean in a later analysis.

PCR used 60 Vbeta primers and 13 Jbeta primers. Original analysis: The authors later counted roughly 76 million unique TCR beta chains, roughly 11 million of them shared. Sequencing was performed with immunoSEQ multiplex PCR; in TCRdb, only in-frame clones are kept and a portion is missing. Clone size and V and J calls were adopted from that table, with D and trimming inferred from the DNA. The data contain about 160,000 clones, 75% to 85% of them seen just once; the ten biggest clones take up over 10%. J is TRBJ1-2 and V is TRBV5-5, with D hard to call. This sequence was found in a woman aged 45-59 years in good health and CMV-seronegative. Sequencing was carried out using PBMCs. The CDR3 nucleotides read TGTGCCAGCAGCTTGGGACAAGAAGTCTATGGCTACACCTTC. It translates to CASSLGQEVYGYTF.